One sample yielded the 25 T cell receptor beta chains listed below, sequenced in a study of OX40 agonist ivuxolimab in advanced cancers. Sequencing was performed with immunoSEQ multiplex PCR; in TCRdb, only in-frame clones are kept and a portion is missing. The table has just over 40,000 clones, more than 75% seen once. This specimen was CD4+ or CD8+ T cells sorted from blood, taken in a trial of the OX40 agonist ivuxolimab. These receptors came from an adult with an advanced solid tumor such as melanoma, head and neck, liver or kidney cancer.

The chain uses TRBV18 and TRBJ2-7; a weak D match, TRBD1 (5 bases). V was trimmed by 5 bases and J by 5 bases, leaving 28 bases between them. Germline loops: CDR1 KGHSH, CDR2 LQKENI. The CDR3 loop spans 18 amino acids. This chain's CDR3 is CASSTRRIDYRHRHEQYF. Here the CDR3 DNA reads TGTGCCAGCTCAACTCGGCGGATCGATTACAGGCACCGTCACGAGCAGTACTTC.

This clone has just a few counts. The CDR3: CASSPGTSGSSYNEQFF. For the CDR3, the DNA is TGTGCCAGCAGCCCAGGGACTAGCGGGAGCTCCTACAATGAGCAGTTCTTC. The rearrangement uses TRBV5-8 and TRBJ2-1; 14 nucleotides agree with TRBD2. The CDR3 sequence is 17 residues long. CDR1 SGHTS and CDR2 YDEGEE come from the germline V gene. Unmatched junction bases numbered 3, after V lost 4 bases and J lost 0 bases.

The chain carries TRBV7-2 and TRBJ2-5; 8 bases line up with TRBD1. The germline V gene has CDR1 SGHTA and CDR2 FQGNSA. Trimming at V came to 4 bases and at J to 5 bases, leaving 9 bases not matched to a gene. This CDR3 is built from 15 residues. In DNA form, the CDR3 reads TGTGCCAGCAGCTCCGGGGACAGGATGGCGGAGACCCAGTACTTC. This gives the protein CASSSGDRMAETQYF.

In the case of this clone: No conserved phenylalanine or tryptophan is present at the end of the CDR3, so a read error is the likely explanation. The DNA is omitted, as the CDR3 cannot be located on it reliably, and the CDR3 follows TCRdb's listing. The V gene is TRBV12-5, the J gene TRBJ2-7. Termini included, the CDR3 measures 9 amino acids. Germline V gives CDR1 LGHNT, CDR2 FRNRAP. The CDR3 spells CASGLVRAA.

The CDR3 DNA is TGTGCCAGCACCAACAGGGTCCCGAACTATGGCTACACCTTC. This codes for CASTNRVPNYGYTF. The rearrangement joins TRBV5-4 to TRBJ1-2; perhaps TRBD1 as D (6 bases). In germline, CDR1 is SGHNT, CDR2 YYREEE (reference sequence). This CDR3 region has 14 residues. V was clipped by 6 bases and J by 2 bases, with 14 bases between them.

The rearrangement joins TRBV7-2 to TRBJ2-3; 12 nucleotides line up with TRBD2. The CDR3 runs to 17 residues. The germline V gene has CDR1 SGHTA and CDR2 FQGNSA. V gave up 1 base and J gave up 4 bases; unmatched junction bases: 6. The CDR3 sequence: CASSLVTLAGGADTQYF. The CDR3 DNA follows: TGTGCCAGCAGCTTAGTCACGCTAGCGGGGGGGGCAGATACGCAGTATTTT.

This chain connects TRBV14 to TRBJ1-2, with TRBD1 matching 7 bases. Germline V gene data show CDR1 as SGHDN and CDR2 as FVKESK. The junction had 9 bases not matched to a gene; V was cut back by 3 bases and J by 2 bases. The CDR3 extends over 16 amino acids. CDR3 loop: CASSHSGGQINYGYTF. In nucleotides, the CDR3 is TGTGCCAGCAGCCACTCAGGGGGGCAGATCAACTATGGCTACACCTTC.

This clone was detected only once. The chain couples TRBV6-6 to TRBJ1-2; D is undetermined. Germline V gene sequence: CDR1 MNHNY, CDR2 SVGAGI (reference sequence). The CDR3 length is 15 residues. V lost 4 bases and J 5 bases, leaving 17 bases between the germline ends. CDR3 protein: CASSSYGRTDYGYTF. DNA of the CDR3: TGTGCCAGCAGTTCCTATGGGCGTACGGATTATGGCTACACCTTC.

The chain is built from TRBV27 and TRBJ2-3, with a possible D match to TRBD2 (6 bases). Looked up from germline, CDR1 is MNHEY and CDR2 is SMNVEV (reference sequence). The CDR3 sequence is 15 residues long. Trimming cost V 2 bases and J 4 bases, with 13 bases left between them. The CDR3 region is CASSLPPGRSDTQYF. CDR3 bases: TGTGCCAGCAGTTTACCACCTGGGAGGTCAGATACGCAGTATTTT.

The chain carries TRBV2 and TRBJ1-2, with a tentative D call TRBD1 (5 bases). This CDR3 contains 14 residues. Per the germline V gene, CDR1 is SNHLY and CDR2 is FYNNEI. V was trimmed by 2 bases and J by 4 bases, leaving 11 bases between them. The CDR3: CASSELGDSYGYTF. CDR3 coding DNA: TGTGCCAGCAGTGAACTGGGGGATAGCTATGGCTACACCTTC.

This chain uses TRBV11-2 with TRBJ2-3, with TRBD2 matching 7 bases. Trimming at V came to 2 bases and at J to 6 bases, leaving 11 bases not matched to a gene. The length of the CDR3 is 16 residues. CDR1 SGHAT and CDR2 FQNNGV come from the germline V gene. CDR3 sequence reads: CASSLWETSIHDTQYF. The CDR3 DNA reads TGTGCCAGCAGCTTATGGGAGACTAGCATACATGATACGCAGTATTTT. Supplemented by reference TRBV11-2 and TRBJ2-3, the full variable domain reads EAGVAQSPRYKIIEKRQSVAFWCNPISGHATLYWYQQILGQGPKLLIQFQNNGVVDDSQLPKDRFSAERLKGVDSTLKIQPAKLEDSAVYLCASSLWETSIHDTQYFGPGTRLTVL.

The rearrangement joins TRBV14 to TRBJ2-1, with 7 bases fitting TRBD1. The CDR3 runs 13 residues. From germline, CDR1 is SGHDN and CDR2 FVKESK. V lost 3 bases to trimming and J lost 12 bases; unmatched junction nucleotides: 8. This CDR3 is CASSQGRRQGQFF. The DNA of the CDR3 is TGTGCCAGCAGCCAGGGCCGTCGACAGGGGCAGTTCTTC.

This chain's CDR3 is CASSSNEQYF. CDR3 DNA: TGTGCCAGCAGTTCTAACGAGCAGTACTTC. The chain joins TRBV6-5 to TRBJ2-7, with D unclear. The V end was cut by 4 bases, the J end by 5 bases, with 3 bases between. This CDR3 is built from 10 residues. In germline, CDR1 is MNHEY, CDR2 SVGAGI.

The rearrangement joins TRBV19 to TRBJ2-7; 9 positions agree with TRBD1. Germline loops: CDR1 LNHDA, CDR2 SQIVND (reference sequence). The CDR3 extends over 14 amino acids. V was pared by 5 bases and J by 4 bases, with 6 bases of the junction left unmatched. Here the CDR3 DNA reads TGTGCCAGTAGTCGGGACAGGGACATATACGAGCAGTACTTC. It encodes CASSRDRDIYEQYF.

In DNA, the CDR3 is TGTGCCAGCAGTGCAACAGGGGATTCACCCCTCCACTTT. Its protein is CASSATGDSPLHF. The V and J genes are TRBV6-4 and TRBJ1-6, with TRBD1 matching over 7 bases. Germline values: CDR1 MRHNA, CDR2 SNTAGT. This CDR3 spans 13 amino acids. The trim removed 4 bases at V and 8 bases at J, leaving 2 bases unmatched.

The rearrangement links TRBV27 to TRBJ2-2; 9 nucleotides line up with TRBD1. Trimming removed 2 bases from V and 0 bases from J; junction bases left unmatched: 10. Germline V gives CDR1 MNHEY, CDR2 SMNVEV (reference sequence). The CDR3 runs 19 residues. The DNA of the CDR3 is TGTGCCAGCAGTTTACTCCGGACAGGGGCGTTCGCGAACACCGGGGAGCTGTTTTTT. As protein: CASSLLRTGAFANTGELFF.

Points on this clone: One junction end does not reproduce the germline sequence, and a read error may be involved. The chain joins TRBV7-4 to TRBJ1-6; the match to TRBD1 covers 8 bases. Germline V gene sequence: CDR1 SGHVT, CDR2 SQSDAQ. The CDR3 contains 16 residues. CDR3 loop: CASSSGQGPYNSPLHF. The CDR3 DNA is TGTGCCAGCAGTTCCGGACAGGGACCCTACAATTCACCCCTCCACTTT.

The CDR3 DNA follows: TGCGCCAGCAGCCCGCCCGGCCAGGGACTTAACTATGGCTACACCTTC. The encoded protein is CASSPPGQGLNYGYTF. This chain joins TRBV4-1 and TRBJ1-2, with D perhaps TRBD1 (5 bases). V gave up 4 bases and J gave up 1 base, with 16 bases separating them. This CDR3 has 16 residues. The germline gives CDR1 MGHRA, CDR2 YSYEKL.

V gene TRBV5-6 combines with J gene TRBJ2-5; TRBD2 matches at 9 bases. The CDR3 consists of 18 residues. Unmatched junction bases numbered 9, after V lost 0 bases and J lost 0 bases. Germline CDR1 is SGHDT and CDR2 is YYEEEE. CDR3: CASSLGASGEGYQETQYF. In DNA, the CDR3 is TGTGCCAGCAGCTTGGGGGCTAGCGGGGAGGGGTACCAAGAGACCCAGTACTTC.

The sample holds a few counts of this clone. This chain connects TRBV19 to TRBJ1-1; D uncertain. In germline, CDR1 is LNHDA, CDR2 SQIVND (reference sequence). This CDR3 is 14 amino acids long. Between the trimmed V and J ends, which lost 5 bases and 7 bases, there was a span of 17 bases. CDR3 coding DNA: TGTGCCAGTAGTCTTCGAGGGCCCCTGAATGAAGCTTTCTTT. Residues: CASSLRGPLNEAFF.

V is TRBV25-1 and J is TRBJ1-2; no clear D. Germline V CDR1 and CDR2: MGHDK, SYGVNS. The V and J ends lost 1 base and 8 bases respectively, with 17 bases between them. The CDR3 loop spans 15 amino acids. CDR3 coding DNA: TGTGCCAGCAGTGAATGGATAGGCCGAAGAGGCGGCTACACCTTC. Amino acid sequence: CASSEWIGRRGGYTF.

The CDR3 region is CASSVTSGAYEQYF. CDR3 coding DNA: TGTGCCAGTAGTGTGACTAGCGGGGCCTACGAGCAGTACTTC. The chain couples TRBV19 to TRBJ2-7, with 11 bases aligning to TRBD2. CDR3 length equals 14 residues. J lost 2 bases, V lost 5 bases, and 2 bases had no gene match. Germline CDR1 is LNHDA and CDR2 is SQIVND (reference sequence).

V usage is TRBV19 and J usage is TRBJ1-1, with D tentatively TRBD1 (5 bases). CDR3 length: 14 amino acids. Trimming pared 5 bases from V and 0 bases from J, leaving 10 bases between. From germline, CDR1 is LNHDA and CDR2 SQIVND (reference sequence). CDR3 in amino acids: CASSSDTLNTEAFF. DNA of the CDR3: TGTGCCAGTAGTTCGGACACATTGAACACTGAAGCTTTCTTT.

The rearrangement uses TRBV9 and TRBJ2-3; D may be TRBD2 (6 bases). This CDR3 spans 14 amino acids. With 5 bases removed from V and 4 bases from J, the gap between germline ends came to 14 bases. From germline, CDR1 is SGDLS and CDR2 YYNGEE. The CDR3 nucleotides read TGTGCCAGCAGTACTCCGGGAGCCGCAGATACGCAGTATTTT. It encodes CASSTPGAADTQYF. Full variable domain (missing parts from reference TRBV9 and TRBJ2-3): DSGVTQTPKHLITATGQRVTLRCSPRSGDLSVYWYQQSLDQGLQFLIQYYNGEERAKGNILERFSAQQFPDLHSELNLSSLELGDSALYFCASSTPGAADTQYFGPGTRLTVL.

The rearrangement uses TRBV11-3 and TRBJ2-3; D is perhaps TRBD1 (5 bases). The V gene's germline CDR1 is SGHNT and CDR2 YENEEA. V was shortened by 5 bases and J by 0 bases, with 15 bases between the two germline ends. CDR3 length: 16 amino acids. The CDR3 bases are TGTGCCAGCAGCCCCCGGGCAGGGTCTAGCACAGATACGCAGTATTTT. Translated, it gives CASSPRAGSSTDTQYF.